Below are 3 T cell receptor beta chains sequenced from a single sample in a study of control samples from healthy donors and cancer patients (dated by TCRdb to about 2020). The method behind the library was the immunoSEQ multiplex PCR assay. In TCRdb, the immuneACCESS table is reduced to in-frame sequences with V and J assigned. These tables do not hold every clone; where another copy was compared, an unresolved V gene accounts for under half, and the others remain unexplained. This sample holds about 140,000 clones; 90% to 95% were observed only once. Of the sample, less than 15% falls within the top ten clones. Sequencing was done on a sample of blood. The receptors shown here come from a man between 35 and 55 years old in good health.

The CDR3 nucleotides are TGTGCCAGCAGTGAACTAGCGGGGGGGCAAGGAGATACGCAGTATTTT. Translation: CASSELAGGQGDTQYF. This rearrangement joins TRBV6-1 to TRBJ2-3; 12 bases map to TRBD2. In germline, CDR1 is MNHNS, CDR2 SASEGT. V lost 2 bases to trimming and J lost 5 bases; unmatched junction nucleotides: 5. CDR3 length: 16 residues.

This chain uses TRBV6-6 with TRBJ1-2; 7 positions agree with TRBD1. After removal of 3 bases from V and 7 bases from J, the junction contained 8 bases not matched to a gene. The CDR3 sequence is 14 residues long. Germline loops: CDR1 MNHNY, CDR2 SVGAGI (reference sequence). The CDR3 sequence is CASSYRDRDGGYTF. The CDR3 nucleotides read TGTGCCAGCAGTTATCGAGACAGGGATGGTGGCTACACCTTC.

The chain employs TRBV4-3 and TRBJ2-6; the match to TRBD2 covers 11 bases. CDR1 is LGHNA and CDR2 is YSLEER in the germline V gene. V trimming: 3 bases; J trimming: 2 bases; junction bases outside the gene matches: 9. This CDR3 region has 19 residues. The DNA for the CDR3 is TGCGCCAGCAGCCAGGGTTTTAGCGGGGGGGCCACTGGGGCCAACGTCCTGACTTTC. Protein: CASSQGFSGGATGANVLTF.